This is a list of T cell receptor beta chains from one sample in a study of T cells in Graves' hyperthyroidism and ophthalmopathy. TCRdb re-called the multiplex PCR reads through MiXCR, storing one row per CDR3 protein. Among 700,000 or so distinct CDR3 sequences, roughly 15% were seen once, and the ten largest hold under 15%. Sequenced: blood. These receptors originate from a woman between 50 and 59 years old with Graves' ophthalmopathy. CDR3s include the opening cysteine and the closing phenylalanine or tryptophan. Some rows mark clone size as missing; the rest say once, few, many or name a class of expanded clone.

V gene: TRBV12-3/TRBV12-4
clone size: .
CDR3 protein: CASSPKDRGHPGNTIYF

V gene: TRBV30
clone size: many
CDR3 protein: CAWSVLRRRLGALHF

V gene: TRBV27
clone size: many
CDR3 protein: CASSLSLSPYNEQFF

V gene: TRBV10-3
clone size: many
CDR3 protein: CAISERREIGYNEQFF

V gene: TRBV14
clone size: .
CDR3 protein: CASSQDFYGYTF

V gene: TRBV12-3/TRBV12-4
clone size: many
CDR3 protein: CASSLESGTTGNTIYF

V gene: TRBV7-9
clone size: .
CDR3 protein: CASPPEVWAGELFF

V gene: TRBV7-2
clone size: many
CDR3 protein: CASSLEPGGMGNEQFF

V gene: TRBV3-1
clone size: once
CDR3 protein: CASSPETGHYNEQFF

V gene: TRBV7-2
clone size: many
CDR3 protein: CASSFRLAGAYSTDTQYF

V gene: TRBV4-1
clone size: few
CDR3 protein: CASSPASGRAAADTQYF

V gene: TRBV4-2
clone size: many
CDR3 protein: CASSQGGGTHTGELFF

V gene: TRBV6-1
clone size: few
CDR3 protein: CASRPGTLEQYF

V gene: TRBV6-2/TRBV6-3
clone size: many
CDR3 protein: CASGTDGGAYEQYF

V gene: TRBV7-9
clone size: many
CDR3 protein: CASSLGGAGAQDTQYF

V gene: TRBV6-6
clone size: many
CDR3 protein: CASSYPRTGGPDTQYF

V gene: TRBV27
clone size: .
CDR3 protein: CASRRDRGNEKLFF

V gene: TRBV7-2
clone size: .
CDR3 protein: CASSLSRLAGVDTQYF

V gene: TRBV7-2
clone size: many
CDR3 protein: CASSLVGGRQNYGYTF

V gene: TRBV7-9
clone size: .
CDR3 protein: CASSLGDSLYGYTF

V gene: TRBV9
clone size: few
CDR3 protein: CASSPNPVTSGANVLTF

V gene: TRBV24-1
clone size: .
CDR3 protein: CATSDPGQGGQETQYF

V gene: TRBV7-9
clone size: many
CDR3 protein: CASSLVIGWHYEQYF

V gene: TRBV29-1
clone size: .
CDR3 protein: CSVVNPQGAYF

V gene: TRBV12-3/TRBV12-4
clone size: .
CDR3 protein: CASTVTGSGNTIYF

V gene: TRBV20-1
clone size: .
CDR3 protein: CSAKVPGMTAISGNTIYF

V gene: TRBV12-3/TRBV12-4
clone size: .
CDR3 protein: CASSLRDGGRGGELFF

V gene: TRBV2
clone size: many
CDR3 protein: CASFGHLSTDTQYF

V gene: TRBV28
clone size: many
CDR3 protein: CASRTQGETQYF

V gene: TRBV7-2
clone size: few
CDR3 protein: CASSLVVQGTNTGELFF

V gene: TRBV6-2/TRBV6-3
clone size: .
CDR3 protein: CASSYRTSGSIYNEQFF

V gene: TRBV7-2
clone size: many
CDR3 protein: CASSAPGQGRNYGYTF

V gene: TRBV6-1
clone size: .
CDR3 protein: CASRELAKETQYF

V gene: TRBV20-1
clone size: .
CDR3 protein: CSAREEGGSYNEQFF

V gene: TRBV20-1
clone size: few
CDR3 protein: CSASRGISSTDTQYF

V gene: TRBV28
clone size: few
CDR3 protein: CASSVGLAAFTDTQYF

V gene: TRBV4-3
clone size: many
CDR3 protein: CASSQGGASGSLDTGELFF

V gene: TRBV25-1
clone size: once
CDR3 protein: CASSVGGVGYNEQFF

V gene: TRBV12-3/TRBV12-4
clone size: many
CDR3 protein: CASSPGTGGMGTEAFF

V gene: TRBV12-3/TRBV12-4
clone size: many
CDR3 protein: CASNPYSSGNTIYF

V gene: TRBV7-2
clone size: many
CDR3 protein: CASSFPSHAYEQYF

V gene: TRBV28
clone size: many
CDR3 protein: CASVPLLGSKETQYF

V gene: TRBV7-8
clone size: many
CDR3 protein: CASSTDRYQETQYF

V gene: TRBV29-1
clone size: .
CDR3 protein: CSVEGLRGDYGYTF

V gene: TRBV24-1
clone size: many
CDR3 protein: CATSDTPGLAGAAEQYF

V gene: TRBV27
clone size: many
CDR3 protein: CASSPRQLAGKYNEQFF

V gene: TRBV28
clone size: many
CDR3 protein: CASSLPLPSGQGAGNTIYF

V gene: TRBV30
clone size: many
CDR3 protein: CAWMSKSSYNEQFF